These 18 T cell receptor beta chains were sequenced from one sample in a study of blood T cell repertoires in COVID-19 (dated by TCRdb to between 2020 and 2021). Receptor libraries were prepared by the immunoSEQ multiplex PCR assay. The table comes from immuneACCESS by way of TCRdb, which keeps in-frame sequences with V and J called. Part of the clones is missing from these tables; in studies checked, under half for an unresolved V gene and the rest for unknown reasons. Across this sample there are 25,000 to 30,000 clones, with approximately 83% seen only once. The ten largest clones add up to roughly a quarter of the sample. The sequencing sample was made of peripheral blood. The receptors were gathered from a human donor in a cohort sampled during active COVID-19.

The chain links TRBV2 to TRBJ1-1, with 8 nucleotides matching TRBD1. Per the germline V gene, CDR1 is SNHLY and CDR2 is FYNNEI. The V gene end was trimmed by 6 bases and the J gene end by 11 bases; junction bases not matched to a gene: 8. This CDR3 has 12 amino acids. CDR3 DNA sequence: TGTGCCAGCAGCCAGGACAGGGATTCGGCTTTCTTT. Encoded protein: CASSQDRDSAFF.

The J gene is TRBJ2-1, the V gene TRBV3-1 (or the pseudogene TRBV3-2); 8 bases agree with TRBD1. CDR1 LGHDT and CDR2 YNNKEL come from the germline V gene (reference sequence). This CDR3 is built from 14 residues. The trim removed 3 bases at V and 10 bases at J, leaving 8 bases unmatched. The CDR3 sequence is CASSQWTGKMEQFF. The DNA of the CDR3 is TGTGCCAGCAGCCAGTGGACAGGGAAGATGGAGCAGTTCTTC.

The genes are TRBV5-4 and TRBJ2-5; 7 bases map to TRBD1. Trimming at V came to 5 bases and at J to 1 base, leaving 8 bases not matched to a gene. The CDR3 length is 15 residues. Germline V gene lookup returns CDR1 SGHNT and CDR2 YYREEE (reference sequence). CDR3 bases: TGTGCCAGCAGTCGGGACAGATGGCGCCAAGAGACCCAGTACTTC. This translates into CASSRDRWRQETQYF.

V and J are TRBV5-1 and TRBJ2-5, with TRBD1 matching 8 bases. V trimming: 2 bases; J trimming: 4 bases; junction bases outside the gene matches: 4. Germline CDR1 is SGHRS and CDR2 is YFSETQ. CDR3 size: 14 residues. The CDR3 spells CASSLGTGRETQYF. The CDR3 coding sequence is TGCGCCAGCAGCTTAGGGACAGGAAGAGAGACCCAGTACTTC.

The chain combines TRBV12-3 or TRBV12-4 with TRBJ2-7; weak D call: TRBD1 (5 bases). Trimming shortened V by 6 bases and J by 5 bases, and 11 bases separated the two germline ends. The CDR3 contains 12 residues. Written as DNA, the CDR3 is TGTGCCAGCAGCCAGACAGTAAACGAGCAGTACTTC. It is translated as CASSQTVNEQYF.

V is TRBV24-1 and J is TRBJ2-1, with TRBD1 as a possible D gene (7 bases). The germline V gene encodes CDR1 KGHDR and CDR2 SFDVKD. V lost 1 base and J lost 6, with 12 bases in between. This CDR3 comprises 15 residues. The CDR3 loop is CATSDFGGGVNEQFF. Written as DNA, the CDR3 is TGTGCCACCAGTGATTTCGGAGGGGGCGTCAATGAGCAGTTCTTC.

This clone has a handful of counts. The chain employs TRBV4-1 and TRBJ1-5; a weak D match, TRBD1 (6 bases). The CDR3 is 15 amino acids. V shed 1 base and J shed 0 bases, with 7 bases lying between them. Germline lookup yields CDR1 MGHRA and CDR2 YSYEKL. The CDR3 DNA reads TGCGCCAGCAGCCAAGTGGGGGCTAGCAATCAGCCCCAGCATTTT. Protein product: CASSQVGASNQPQHF.

V is TRBV29-1 and J is TRBJ1-5; D is ambiguous. CDR1 SQVTM and CDR2 ANQGSEA come from the germline V gene. This CDR3 spans 15 amino acids. V was trimmed by 6 bases and J by 0 bases, leaving 15 bases between them. CDR3: CSVTMATNSNQPQHF. CDR3 nucleotides: TGCAGCGTCACCATGGCGACAAATAGCAATCAGCCCCAGCATTTT. Full variable domain (missing parts from reference TRBV29-1 and TRBJ1-5): SAVISQKPSRDICQRGTSLTIQCQVDSQVTMMFWYRQQPGQSLTLIATANQGSEATYESGFVIDKFPISRPNLTFSTLTVSNMSPEDSSIYLCSVTMATNSNQPQHFGDGTRLSIL.

This chain connects TRBV3-1 (or the pseudogene TRBV3-2) to TRBJ1-2; 8 bases are shared with TRBD1. The CDR3 runs 16 residues. With V trimmed by 3 bases and J by 2 bases, 8 bases remained unmatched. The germline V gene encodes CDR1 LGHDT and CDR2 YNNKEL (reference sequence). The chain's CDR3 is CASSHIRDRFNYGYTF. The CDR3 DNA reads as TGTGCCAGCAGCCATATCAGGGACAGGTTCAACTATGGCTACACCTTC.

The genes are TRBV5-4 and TRBJ2-3, with 12 nucleotides matching TRBD2. Losses at the gene ends were 0 bases for V and 5 bases for J; bases not matched to a gene: 4. This CDR3 spans 16 amino acids. Per germline, CDR1 SGHNT and CDR2 YYREEE (reference sequence). CDR3 sequence reads: CASSLGLAGALDTQYF. The DNA for the CDR3 is TGTGCCAGCAGCTTGGGACTAGCGGGGGCTTTAGATACGCAGTATTTT.

This chain connects TRBV27 to TRBJ2-3, with 10 positions matching TRBD2. Germline V lookup: CDR1 MNHEY, CDR2 SMNVEV (reference sequence). The CDR3 sequence is 15 residues long. V dropped 6 bases and J dropped 1; count of bases not matched to a gene: 4. This CDR3 reads CASSPGLAGTDTQYF. As DNA, the CDR3 is TGTGCCAGCAGCCCTGGACTAGCGGGCACAGATACGCAGTATTTT.

The genes are TRBV20-1 and TRBJ1-5; D is uncertain. Germline V lookup: CDR1 DFQATT, CDR2 SNEGSKA (reference sequence). The length of the CDR3 is 13 residues. V lost 3 bases and J 9 bases, leaving 15 bases between the germline ends. The CDR3 nucleotides read TGCAGTGCTAGTCCCGGGCTAGCGGGGCCCCAGCATTTT. Translated, it gives CSASPGLAGPQHF.

The rearrangement links TRBV11-2 to TRBJ2-3; 9 bases are shared with TRBD2. Unmatched junction bases numbered 7, after V lost 2 bases and J lost 4 bases. This CDR3 spans 16 amino acids. CDR1 and CDR2 from the germline V gene are SGHAT and FQNNGV. The CDR3 coding sequence is TGTGCCAGCAGCTTAAACCTAGCGGGAAAATCAGATACGCAGTATTTT. This sequence encodes CASSLNLAGKSDTQYF.

This rearrangement joins TRBV9 to TRBJ1-1, with D unclear. The CDR3 is 14 residues long. CDR1 and CDR2 from the germline V gene are SGDLS and YYNGEE. The ends were cut back, 4 bases at V and 2 bases at J, with 12 bases in the middle. DNA of the CDR3: TGTGCCAGCAGCACGACAAACAGCAACACTGAAGCTTTCTTT. It is translated as CASSTTNSNTEAFF.

V and J are TRBV4-1 and TRBJ2-1; D is ambiguous. Germline values: CDR1 MGHRA, CDR2 YSYEKL. Trimming left V 0 bases short and J 7 bases short, with 7 bases between. This CDR3 has 13 residues. The CDR3 DNA sequence: TGCGCCAGCAGCCAAGATCTAGGTAATGAGCAGTTCTTC. Residues: CASSQDLGNEQFF.

The chain uses TRBV19 and TRBJ2-3; TRBD1 matches 7 bases. Germline V gene lookup returns CDR1 LNHDA and CDR2 SQIVND (reference sequence). CDR3 length: 15 residues. Losses at the gene ends were 6 bases for V and 0 bases for J; bases not matched to a gene: 6. The CDR3 here is CASSQQGLSTDTQYF. The CDR3 coding sequence is TGTGCCAGTAGCCAACAGGGGTTAAGCACAGATACGCAGTATTTT.

The chain carries TRBV7-2 and TRBJ2-5; D gene unclear. Germline CDR1 and CDR2: SGHTA and FQGNSA. Trimming removed 1 base at V and 4 bases at J, with 7 bases between. This CDR3 has 13 residues. CDR3 coding DNA: TGTGCCAGCAGCTTAGGGAGTCGAGAGACCCAGTACTTC. It encodes CASSLGSRETQYF.

In this sample, this clone turned up once. The chain employs TRBV11-3 and TRBJ2-3; 7 positions match TRBD2. Per the germline V gene, CDR1 is SGHNT and CDR2 is YENEEA. The CDR3 runs to 15 residues. V trimming: 5 bases; J trimming: 4 bases; junction bases outside the gene matches: 9. Here the CDR3 DNA reads TGTGCCAGCAGCGCTAGCAGCGGGATTTCAGATACGCAGTATTTT. It codes for CASSASSGISDTQYF.